This is a list of T cell receptor beta chains from one sample in a study of blood T cell repertoires in COVID-19. Libraries were prepared by immunoSEQ multiplex PCR; TCRdb keeps only in-frame clonotypes and omits some of them. Of approximately 350,000 clones listed, 83% are singletons. Sequenced: peripheral blood. Receptor source: a man aged 25-45 years with active or convalescent COVID-19. The CDR3 runs from the conserved cysteine through the conserved F or W. A D gene is named only where the DNA matches it firmly. Clone size, where shown, is once, few, many, or a class for clones that have expanded.

TRBD1	TRBV11-1	few	TRBJ2-2	CASSLRQGPNTGELFF	TGTGCCAGCAGCCTCCGACAGGGGCCCAACACCGGGGAGCTGTTTTTT
.	TRBV24-1	.	TRBJ2-1	CATSDFGGGRSEQFF	TGTGCCACCAGTGATTTTGGGGGGGGGCGGAGTGAGCAGTTCTTC
.	TRBV5-4	.	TRBJ2-2	CASSSSGRMDTGELFF	TGTGCCAGCAGCTCTTCAGGCAGGATGGACACCGGGGAGCTGTTTTTT
.	TRBV5-1	.	TRBJ2-3	CASSSTSLADTQYF	TGCGCCAGCAGCTCGACTAGTCTCGCAGATACGCAGTATTTT
TRBD2	TRBV5-4	.	TRBJ2-2	CASSLGTSGADGELFF	TGTGCCAGCAGCCTAGGGACTAGCGGGGCGGACGGGGAGCTGTTTTTT
TRBD2	TRBV5-4	.	TRBJ2-3	CASSLAGGRDTQYF	TGTGCCAGCAGCTTAGCGGGGGGGCGGGATACGCAGTATTTT
TRBD1	TRBV5-1	.	TRBJ2-5	CASSLGLTGGDETQYF	TGCGCCAGCAGCTTGGGTTTGACAGGGGGCGATGAGACCCAGTACTTC
.	TRBV5-4	.	TRBJ2-5	CASSLKLQETQYF	TGTGCCAGCAGCTTGAAACTCCAAGAGACCCAGTACTTC
.	TRBV24-1	.	TRBJ2-5	CATSDLDYQETQYF	TGTGCCACCAGTGATTTGGACTACCAAGAGACCCAGTACTTC
TRBD1	TRBV13	.	TRBJ2-2	CASSPRGPSTGELFF	TGTGCCAGCAGCCCTAGGGGGCCTAGCACCGGGGAGCTGTTTTTT
.	TRBV9	.	TRBJ2-3	CASSFGVSDTDTQYF	TGTGCCAGCAGTTTCGGAGTGAGCGACACAGATACGCAGTATTTT
TRBD2	TRBV6-2/TRBV6-3	.	TRBJ2-2	CASSYRRGAGELFF	TGTGCCAGCAGTTACCGTCGGGGGGCCGGGGAGCTGTTTTTT
TRBD2	TRBV9	.	TRBJ2-3	CASSVSGAGGGDTQYF	TGTGCCAGCAGCGTAAGCGGGGCCGGGGGAGGAGATACGCAGTATTTT
.	TRBV6-5	few	TRBJ1-1	CASSYLDSEAFF	TGTGCCAGCAGTTACCTTGACTCGGAAGCTTTCTTT
.	TRBV29-1	.	TRBJ1-4	CSVKQQGIGTNEKLFF	TGCAGCGTTAAACAACAGGGCATCGGAACTAATGAAAAACTGTTTTTT
TRBD2	TRBV7-9	.	TRBJ2-1	CASSQTSGDYNEQFF	TGTGCCAGCAGCCAGACTAGCGGGGATTACAATGAGCAGTTCTTC
.	TRBV6-4	few	TRBJ2-3	CASRQGARGTDTQYF	TGTGCCAGCAGACAGGGAGCGAGGGGCACAGATACGCAGTATTTT
TRBD1	TRBV11-2	.	TRBJ1-5	CASSSGGPRSPQHF	TGTGCCAGCAGTTCAGGGGGCCCACGGTCGCCCCAGCATTTT
.	TRBV20-1	.	TRBJ2-3	CSAPLADTQYF	TGCAGTGCTCCCTTAGCCGACACGCAGTATTTT
TRBD2	TRBV10-2	.	TRBJ2-7	CASSEAGDSYEQYF	TGCGCCAGCAGTGAGGCGGGGGACTCCTACGAGCAGTACTTC
TRBD1	TRBV7-2	.	TRBJ2-5	CASSGQGRETQYF	TGTGCCAGCAGCGGACAGGGGAGAGAGACCCAGTACTTC
.	TRBV7-3	.	TRBJ1-2	CASSLGRGSGYGYTF	TGTGCCAGCAGCTTAGGGAGAGGGTCGGGCTATGGCTACACCTTC
TRBD2	TRBV6-2/TRBV6-3	.	TRBJ2-5	CASSTGTSVQETQYF	TGTGCCAGCAGTACCGGGACTAGCGTTCAAGAGACCCAGTACTTC
TRBD2	TRBV29-1	.	TRBJ2-1	CSVETSGQYNEQFF	TGCAGCGTTGAGACTAGCGGGCAATACAATGAGCAGTTCTTC
.	TRBV5-4	.	TRBJ1-3	CASSFLAGSGGNTIYF	TGTGCCAGCAGCTTCCTGGCAGGGTCTGGGGGAAACACCATATATTTT
.	TRBV7-9	few	TRBJ1-3	CASSLAVGEGSGNTIYF	TGTGCCAGCAGCTTAGCGGTGGGAGAGGGAAGTGGAAACACCATATATTTT
.	TRBV19	.	TRBJ2-5	CASSIVRGETQYF	TGTGCCAGTAGTATAGTAAGGGGCGAGACCCAGTACTTC
.	TRBV9	.	TRBJ1-3	CASSVSGGGNTIYF	TGTGCCAGCAGCGTTTCCGGAGGTGGCAACACCATATATTTT
TRBD1	TRBV5-5	.	TRBJ1-1	CASSSWTGGDSEAFF	TGTGCCAGCAGCTCATGGACAGGGGGGGACTCTGAAGCTTTCTTT
.	TRBV7-6	.	TRBJ2-2	CASSLAGGWRNTGELFF	TGTGCCAGCAGCTTAGCAGGAGGATGGAGGAACACCGGGGAGCTGTTTTTT
TRBD1	TRBV19	.	TRBJ1-1	CASRQTGVGTEAFF	TGTGCCAGTAGACAAACAGGGGTGGGGACTGAAGCTTTCTTT